Listed below are T cell receptor beta chains from one sample, sequenced in a study of early T cells in non-severe SARS-CoV-2 infection. Via MiXCR, TCRdb re-called the 5' RACE reads, giving one row per CDR3 protein. The table records some 96,000 distinct CDR3 sequences, about 12% of them present only once. Sequencing used whole blood. These receptors all come from an adult who was a healthcare worker with PCR-confirmed SARS-CoV-2 infection or an uninfected control (not recorded which). Both conserved end residues are part of each CDR3. The order of the fields is V gene, J gene, D gene, clone size, CDR3 DNA, CDR3 protein. A D gene is named only where the DNA matches it firmly. Only part of the rows carry a size: once, few, many, or a class if the clone is expanded.

TRBV7-2	TRBJ2-7	-	many	TGTGCCAGCAGCCCCTACTCCCTAGCTGGGTCCTACGAGCAGTACTTC	CASSPYSLAGSYEQYF
TRBV5-4	TRBJ1-6	-	-	TGTGCCAGCAGCCGGGCCTGGGGCGATAATTCACCCCTCCACTTT	CASSRAWGDNSPLHF
TRBV27	TRBJ2-3	-	few	TGTGCCAGCAGTCCTGGAGTCGTAGCTACGCAGTATTTT	CASSPGVVATQYF
TRBV29-1	TRBJ1-1	-	once	TGCAGCGTTGCCCGTCGGTTGAACACTGAAGCTTTCTTT	CSVARRLNTEAFF
TRBV27	TRBJ1-2	-	many	TGTGCCAGCAGTTTAGGGAAGGGGTATGGCTACACCTTC	CASSLGKGYGYTF
TRBV28	TRBJ1-1	-	-	TGTGCCAGCAGGCCGCGTGGGTACACTGAAGCTTTCTTT	CASRPRGYTEAFF
TRBV20-1	TRBJ1-2	-	few	TGCAGTGCTAGAGATCAGAGAGGGCAGGGCTATGGCTACACCTTC	CSARDQRGQGYGYTF
TRBV6-6	TRBJ2-6	-	many	TGTGCCAGCACTCGGACAGGGAGGGCTGGGGCCAACGTCCTGACTTTC	CASTRTGRAGANVLTF
TRBV11-2	TRBJ2-3	-	-	TGTGCCAGCAACAGGGACATCACAGATACGCAGTATTTT	CASNRDITDTQYF
TRBV20-1	TRBJ1-1	-	-	TGCAGTGCTAGTCGATCGGGACCAGGGAACACTGAAGCTTTCTTT	CSASRSGPGNTEAFF
TRBV20-1	TRBJ2-1	TRBD2	many	TGCAGTGCTCCTAGGACTAGCGGGGGCAATGAGCAGTTCTTC	CSAPRTSGGNEQFF
TRBV15	TRBJ2-1	-	few	TGTGCCACCAGCATCGGAGGGATTGCCTACAATGAGCAGTTCTTC	CATSIGGIAYNEQFF
TRBV7-9	TRBJ1-6	-	-	TGTGCCAGCAGCTTAGCCCAGCCGAATTCACCCCTCCACTTT	CASSLAQPNSPLHF
TRBV18	TRBJ2-1	-	-	TGTGCCAGCTCATGGGGGCGCAGCTCCTACAATGAGCAGTTCTTC	CASSWGRSSYNEQFF
TRBV20-1	TRBJ1-5	-	many	TGCAGTGCTAGAAAGGGAACAGTTAGCAATCAGCCCCAGCATTTT	CSARKGTVSNQPQHF
TRBV28	TRBJ2-3	-	few	TGTGCCAGCCATACGGGAACAGATACGCAGTATTTT	CASHTGTDTQYF
TRBV28	TRBJ1-4	-	few	TGTGCCAGCAGTTCTAGAGAAAAACTGTTTTTT	CASSSREKLFF
TRBV12-3/TRBV12-4	TRBJ2-5	TRBD1	-	TGTGCCAGCAGTCCCAGCCGGACAGGCGGTGTTGGGACCCAGTACTTC	CASSPSRTGGVGTQYF
TRBV12-3/TRBV12-4	TRBJ2-3	-	many	TGTGCCAGCAGTTTCTCCCCCACTCCAGATACGCAGTATTTT	CASSFSPTPDTQYF
TRBV27	TRBJ1-5	TRBD1	many	TGTGCCAGCAGTTCAGGACAGGGTAGCAATCAGCCCCAGCATTTT	CASSSGQGSNQPQHF
TRBV5-4	TRBJ1-2	-	few	TGTGCCAGCAGCCCCCAGTTGCAGGGGAACTATGGCTACACCTTC	CASSPQLQGNYGYTF
TRBV28	TRBJ2-6	-	few	TGTGCCAGCAGTTTATCCCCAGGGGCTGGGGCCAACGTCCTGACTTTC	CASSLSPGAGANVLTF